The clone carrying this TCR beta chain appeared once. The sample originates from a study of shared clonotypes between healthy human individuals. Looking at the study overall: The donor pool was made up of two women and three men aged 18 to 49.

Subsets obtained from CD4+ cells comprised CD45RA+ naive and CD45RA-negative memory cells. V shed 6 bases and J shed 6 bases, with 18 bases lying between them. Germline values: CDR1 MNHNY, CDR2 SVGAGI (reference sequence). The CDR3 extends over 14 amino acids. Here immunoSEQ multiplex PCR was the method, and the copy in TCRdb shows in-frame clones only, minus some. Seen here are around 1.4 million clones, roughly 98.5% observed once, and the top ten hold about 0.35%. This TCR came from a man aged 30-40 years in good health. The sequenced sample was naive CD4+ T cells sorted from blood. Sample subset: CD45RA+ positively selected. This chain joins TRBV6-6 and TRBJ2-7; a weak D match, TRBD2 (7 bases). The CDR3 DNA reads TGTGCCAGCAGACAGGGCGGGAGATCTAGCGAGCAGTACTTC. This codes for CASRQGGRSSEQYF.